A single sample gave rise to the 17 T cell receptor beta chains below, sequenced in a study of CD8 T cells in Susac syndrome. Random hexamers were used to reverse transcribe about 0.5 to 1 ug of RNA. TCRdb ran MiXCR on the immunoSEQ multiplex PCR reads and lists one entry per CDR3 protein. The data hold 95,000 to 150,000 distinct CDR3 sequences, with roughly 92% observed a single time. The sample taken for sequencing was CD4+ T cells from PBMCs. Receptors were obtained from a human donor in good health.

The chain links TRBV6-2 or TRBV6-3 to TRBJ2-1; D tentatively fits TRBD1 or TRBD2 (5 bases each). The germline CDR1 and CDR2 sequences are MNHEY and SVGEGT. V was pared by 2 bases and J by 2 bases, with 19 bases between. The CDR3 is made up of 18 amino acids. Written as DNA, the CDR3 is TGTGCCAGCAGTTACAACCCGGGGCTCGCCGGGGCCTACAATGAGCAGTTCTTC. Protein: CASSYNPGLAGAYNEQFF.

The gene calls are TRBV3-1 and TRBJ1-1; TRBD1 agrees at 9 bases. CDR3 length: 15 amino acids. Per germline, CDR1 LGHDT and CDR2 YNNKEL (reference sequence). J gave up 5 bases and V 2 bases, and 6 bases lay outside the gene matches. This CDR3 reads CASSQTGTGRTEAFF. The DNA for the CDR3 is TGTGCCAGCAGCCAAACCGGGACAGGGAGAACTGAAGCTTTCTTT.

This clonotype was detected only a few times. The CDR3 spells CASGLNYEQYF. CDR3 nucleotide sequence: TGTGCCAGTGGACTAAACTACGAGCAGTACTTC. The chain employs TRBV6-6 and TRBJ2-7; D is perhaps TRBD2 (6 bases). Germline V gene data show CDR1 as MNHNY and CDR2 as SVGAGI (reference sequence). The CDR3 is 11 amino acids. V shed 9 bases and J shed 3 bases, with 9 bases lying between them.

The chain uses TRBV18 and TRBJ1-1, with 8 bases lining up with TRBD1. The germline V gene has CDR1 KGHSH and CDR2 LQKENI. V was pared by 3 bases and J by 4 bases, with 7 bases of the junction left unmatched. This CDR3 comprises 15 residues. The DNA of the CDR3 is TGTGCCAGCTCACCGCGGACAGGGTTGAGCACTGAAGCTTTCTTT. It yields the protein CASSPRTGLSTEAFF.

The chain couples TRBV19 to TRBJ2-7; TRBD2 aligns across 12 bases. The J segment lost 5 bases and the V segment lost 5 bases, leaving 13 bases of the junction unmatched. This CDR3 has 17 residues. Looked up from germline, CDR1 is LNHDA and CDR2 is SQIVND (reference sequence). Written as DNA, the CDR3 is TGTGCCAGTAGTCGGGGACTAGCGGGTGAGAAGAGAAACGAGCAGTACTTC. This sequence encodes CASSRGLAGEKRNEQYF.

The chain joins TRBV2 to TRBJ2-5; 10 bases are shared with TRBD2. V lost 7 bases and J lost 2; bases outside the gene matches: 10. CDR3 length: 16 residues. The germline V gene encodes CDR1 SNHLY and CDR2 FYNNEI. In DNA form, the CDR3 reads TGTGCCAGCAACCCCAGAACTAGCGGGACACAAGAGACCCAGTACTTC. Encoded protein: CASNPRTSGTQETQYF.

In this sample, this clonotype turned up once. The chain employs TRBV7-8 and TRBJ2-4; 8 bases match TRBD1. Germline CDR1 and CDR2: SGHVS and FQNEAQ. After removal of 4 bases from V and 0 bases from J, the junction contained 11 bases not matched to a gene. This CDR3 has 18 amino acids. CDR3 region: CASSSAGTGEIAKNIQYF. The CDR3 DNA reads TGTGCCAGCAGCTCGGCCGGGACAGGAGAAATAGCCAAAAACATTCAGTACTTC.

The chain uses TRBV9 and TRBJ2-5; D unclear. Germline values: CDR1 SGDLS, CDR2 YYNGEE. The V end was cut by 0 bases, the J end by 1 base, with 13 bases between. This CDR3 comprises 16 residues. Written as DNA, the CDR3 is TGTGCCAGCAGCGTAGTAGGCCGGATCGGCCAAGAGACCCAGTACTTC. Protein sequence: CASSVVGRIGQETQYF. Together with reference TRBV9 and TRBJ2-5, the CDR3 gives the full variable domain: DSGVTQTPKHLITATGQRVTLRCSPRSGDLSVYWYQQSLDQGLQFLIQYYNGEERAKGNILERFSAQQFPDLHSELNLSSLELGDSALYFCASSVVGRIGQETQYFGPGTRLLVL.

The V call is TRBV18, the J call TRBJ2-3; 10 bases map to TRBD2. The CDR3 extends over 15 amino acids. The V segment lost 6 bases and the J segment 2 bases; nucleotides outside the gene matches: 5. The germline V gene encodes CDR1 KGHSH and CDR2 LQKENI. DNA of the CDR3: TGTGCCAGCTCCCAAACTAGCGGGAACACAGATACGCAGTATTTT. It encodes CASSQTSGNTDTQYF.

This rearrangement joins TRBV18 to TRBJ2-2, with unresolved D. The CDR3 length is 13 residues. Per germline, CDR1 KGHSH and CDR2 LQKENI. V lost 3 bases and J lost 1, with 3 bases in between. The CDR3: CASSPRNTGELFF. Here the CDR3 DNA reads TGTGCCAGCTCACCGCGGAACACCGGGGAGCTGTTTTTT.

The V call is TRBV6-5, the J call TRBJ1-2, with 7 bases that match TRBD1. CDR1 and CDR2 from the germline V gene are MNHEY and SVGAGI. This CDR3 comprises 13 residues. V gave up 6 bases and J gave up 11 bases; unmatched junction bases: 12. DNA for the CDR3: TGTGCCAGCAGCTCGGACAGGAGCCAAGGGTACACCTTC. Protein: CASSSDRSQGYTF.

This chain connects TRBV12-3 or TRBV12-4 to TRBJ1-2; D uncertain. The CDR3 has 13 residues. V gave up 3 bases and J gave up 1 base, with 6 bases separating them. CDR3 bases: TGTGCCAGCAGTTTGGACGATAACTATGGCTACACCTTC. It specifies CASSLDDNYGYTF.

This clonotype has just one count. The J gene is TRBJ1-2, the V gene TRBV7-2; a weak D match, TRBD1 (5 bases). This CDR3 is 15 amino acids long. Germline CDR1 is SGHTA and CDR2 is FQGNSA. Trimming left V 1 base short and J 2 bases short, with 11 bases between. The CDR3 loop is CASSLGQNPNYGYTF. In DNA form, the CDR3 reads TGTGCCAGCAGCTTAGGACAGAACCCAAACTATGGCTACACCTTC.

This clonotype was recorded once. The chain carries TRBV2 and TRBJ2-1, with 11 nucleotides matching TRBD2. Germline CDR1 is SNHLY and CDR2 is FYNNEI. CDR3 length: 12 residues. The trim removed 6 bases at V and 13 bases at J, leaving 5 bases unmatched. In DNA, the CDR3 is TGTGCCAGCAGCGGAGGACTAGCGGGTCAGTTCTTC. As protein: CASSGGLAGQFF.

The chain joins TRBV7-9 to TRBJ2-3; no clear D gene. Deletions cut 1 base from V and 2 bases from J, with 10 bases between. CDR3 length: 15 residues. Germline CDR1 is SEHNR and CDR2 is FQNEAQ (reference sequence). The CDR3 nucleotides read TGTGCCAGCAGCTTAGGCCTAGACGACACAGATACGCAGTATTTT. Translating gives CASSLGLDDTDTQYF.

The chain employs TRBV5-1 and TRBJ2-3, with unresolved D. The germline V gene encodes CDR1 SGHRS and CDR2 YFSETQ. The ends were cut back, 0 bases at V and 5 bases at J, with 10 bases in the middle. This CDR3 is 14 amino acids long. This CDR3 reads CASSLGMELDTQYF. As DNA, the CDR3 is TGCGCCAGCAGCTTGGGGATGGAGTTAGATACGCAGTATTTT.

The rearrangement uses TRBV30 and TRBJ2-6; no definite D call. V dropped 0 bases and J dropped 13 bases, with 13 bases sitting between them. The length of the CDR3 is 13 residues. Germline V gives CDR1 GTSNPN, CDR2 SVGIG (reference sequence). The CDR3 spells CAWSVSVSSVLTF. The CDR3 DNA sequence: TGTGCCTGGAGTGTTTCGGTTTCCTCGGTCCTGACTTTC.